The rows below give T cell receptor beta chains drawn from one sample of a study of cytomegalovirus exposure and HLA in healthy donors. Profiled with immunoSEQ multiplex PCR; TCRdb holds only in-frame clones, not every one. The top ten hold 2.1% of the sample, which has about 190,000 clones, around 80% seen once. The specimen was PBMCs. The receptors were gathered from a woman aged 18-29 years in good health and CMV-seropositive. Each CDR3 is given with its conserved first and last residue.

j_call v_call cdr3_aa
TRBJ2-4 TRBV11-2 CASSLGGLAGKGNIQYF
TRBJ2-3 TRBV19 CASSTYGLATDTQYF
TRBJ2-5 TRBV28 CASSSSKGEGGGETQYF
TRBJ1-1 TRBV7-8 CASSLDVRGDAEAFF
TRBJ2-3 TRBV9 CASSVGEDTDTQYF
TRBJ1-2 TRBV5-6 CASSLTAFYGYTF
TRBJ2-5 TRBV29-1 CSVRAGGAQYF
TRBJ1-5 TRBV19 CASSIAMVTGSNQPQHF
TRBJ2-5 TRBV5-1 CASSGGGGSPQETQYF
TRBJ1-1 TRBV30 CAWGIKGTEAFF
TRBJ2-1 TRBV6-4 CASSVERGGYNEQFF
TRBJ2-7 TRBV6-4 CASRHRDSYEQYF
TRBJ2-3 TRBV6-1 CASSAHTNTNTDTQYF
TRBJ2-2 TRBV19 CASSSTGELFF
TRBJ2-1 TRBV11-3 CASSPRSVYEQFF
TRBJ1-2 TRBV6-1 CASSHGQDYTF
TRBJ2-3 TRBV7-9 CASSSTLAGGRDTQYF
TRBJ1-1 TRBV6-1 CASSEIGLSEAFF
TRBJ2-7 TRBV5-4 CASSFGGAEQYF
TRBJ1-2 TRBV13 CASSSTGPYHGYTF
TRBJ1-1 TRBV28 CASSSPGEVNTEAFF
TRBJ1-1 TRBV28 CASLSPGERTEAFF
TRBJ1-1 TRBV5-4 CASSIPTGAATEAFF
TRBJ1-1 TRBV7-3 CASSLRGGRQGLDTEAFF
TRBJ2-3 TRBV7-3 CASSLRGPDTQYF
TRBJ2-5 TRBV9 CASSGGLAGGSETQYF
TRBJ2-7 TRBV30 CAWAYRAENYEQYF
TRBJ2-2 TRBV2 CASSWTGGSGELFF
TRBJ1-2 TRBV4-3 CASSQERSGLGYTF
TRBJ2-1 TRBV7-9 CASSRAGTGDNEQFF
TRBJ2-5 TRBV5-4 CASSRDREETQYF
TRBJ1-2 TRBV6-1 CASSESRRGRVGYTF
TRBJ2-1 TRBV5-6 CASSLTGLAEQFF
TRBJ1-2 TRBV10-1 CASTPPRGYTF
TRBJ1-1 TRBV7-6 CASSLAGSGTEAFF
TRBJ1-2 TRBV7-9 CASSFGQGNYGYTF
TRBJ1-2 TRBV7-2 CASSPQAGRELYGYTF
TRBJ1-2 TRBV2 CASKSTGRGYGYTF
TRBJ1-1 TRBV2 CASSNQPGQYTEAFF
TRBJ1-1 TRBV6-5 CASKRGPNTEAFF
TRBJ2-3 TRBV7-3 CASSPRRATDTQYF
TRBJ1-2 TRBV5-1 CASSLEGGQYGYTF
TRBJ2-1 TRBV7-3 CASSVGLAGGPYNEQFF
TRBJ1-1 TRBV9 CASSVFDGGNTEAFF
TRBJ1-3 TRBV6-6 CASSYSDRPGNTIYF
TRBJ2-3 TRBV4-1 CASSQEGRLSGADTQYF
TRBJ1-2 TRBV11-2 CASSPPTDNYGYTF
TRBJ1-2 TRBV5-1 CASSTTGPSGYTF
TRBJ1-2 TRBV25-1 CASSDPQWGGNYGYTF
TRBJ1-1 TRBV30 CAWSTMNTEAFF
TRBJ1-2 TRBV4-1 CASSLGTGDYGYTF
TRBJ2-3 TRBV30 CAWAGGRADTQYF
TRBJ1-1 TRBV6-5 CASSSTERTFF
TRBJ1-5 TRBV5-6 CASSLTVGGKSNQPQHF
TRBJ1-1 TRBV7-2 CASSRLGALTNTEAFF
TRBJ2-1 TRBV25-1 CASSATSGGSFNEQFF
TRBJ1-5 TRBV19 CASNPGSGGSNQPQHF
TRBJ2-6 TRBV9 CASSVGANGLTF
TRBJ1-5 TRBV6-1 CASSVEAYQPQHF